This record looks at one TCR beta chain sequence and its context. The data derive from a study of T cells expressing NK-cell markers. Germline V gene data show CDR1 as MNHEY and CDR2 as SVGAGI. This CDR3 is built from 17 residues. With the 5' RACE reads reprocessed, TCRdb shows one record per CDR3 protein and no DNA. The sample holds some 280,000 distinct CDR3 sequences. The material sequenced was blood T cells: a sorted CD56 or NKG2C T cell subset, CD4+ or CD8+ T cells, or bulk PBMC T cells (not recorded which). This receptor was obtained from a man between 18 and 35 years old in good health. The rearrangement links TRBV6-5 to TRBJ2-2; absent DNA, TCRdb's TRBD1 call cannot be checked. The CDR3 here is CASSSKRRGGHTGELFF.